This TCR beta chain was captured in a study of cytomegalovirus exposure and HLA in healthy donors. All donors participated as healthy donors of bone marrow. Germline V gene data show CDR1 as SGHRS and CDR2 as YFSETQ. J lost 10 bases, V lost 3 bases, and 14 bases had no gene match. The CDR3 runs 15 residues. Overall study findings and caveats: Most TCR sequences were seen very rarely across donors, but some public TCRs occurred in many. Overall, around 160 TCR beta chains were annotated as cytomegalovirus-associated.

Primers for the PCR totalled 60 Vbeta and 13 Jbeta. The protocol was immunoSEQ multiplex PCR, while the TCRdb copy is restricted to in-frame clones and leaves out a portion. Its table lists 95,000 to 150,000 clones. About this clone: Its antigen is currently unknown.

The sequenced material came from PBMCs. The V gene is TRBV5-1, the J gene TRBJ2-7; TRBD1 agrees at 9 bases. The sequence came from a young man in good health and CMV-seronegative. DNA of the CDR3: TGCGCCAGCAGCTCCTCCGGGACAGGGCCCAGACTTCAGTACTTC. The encoded protein is CASSSSGTGPRLQYF.